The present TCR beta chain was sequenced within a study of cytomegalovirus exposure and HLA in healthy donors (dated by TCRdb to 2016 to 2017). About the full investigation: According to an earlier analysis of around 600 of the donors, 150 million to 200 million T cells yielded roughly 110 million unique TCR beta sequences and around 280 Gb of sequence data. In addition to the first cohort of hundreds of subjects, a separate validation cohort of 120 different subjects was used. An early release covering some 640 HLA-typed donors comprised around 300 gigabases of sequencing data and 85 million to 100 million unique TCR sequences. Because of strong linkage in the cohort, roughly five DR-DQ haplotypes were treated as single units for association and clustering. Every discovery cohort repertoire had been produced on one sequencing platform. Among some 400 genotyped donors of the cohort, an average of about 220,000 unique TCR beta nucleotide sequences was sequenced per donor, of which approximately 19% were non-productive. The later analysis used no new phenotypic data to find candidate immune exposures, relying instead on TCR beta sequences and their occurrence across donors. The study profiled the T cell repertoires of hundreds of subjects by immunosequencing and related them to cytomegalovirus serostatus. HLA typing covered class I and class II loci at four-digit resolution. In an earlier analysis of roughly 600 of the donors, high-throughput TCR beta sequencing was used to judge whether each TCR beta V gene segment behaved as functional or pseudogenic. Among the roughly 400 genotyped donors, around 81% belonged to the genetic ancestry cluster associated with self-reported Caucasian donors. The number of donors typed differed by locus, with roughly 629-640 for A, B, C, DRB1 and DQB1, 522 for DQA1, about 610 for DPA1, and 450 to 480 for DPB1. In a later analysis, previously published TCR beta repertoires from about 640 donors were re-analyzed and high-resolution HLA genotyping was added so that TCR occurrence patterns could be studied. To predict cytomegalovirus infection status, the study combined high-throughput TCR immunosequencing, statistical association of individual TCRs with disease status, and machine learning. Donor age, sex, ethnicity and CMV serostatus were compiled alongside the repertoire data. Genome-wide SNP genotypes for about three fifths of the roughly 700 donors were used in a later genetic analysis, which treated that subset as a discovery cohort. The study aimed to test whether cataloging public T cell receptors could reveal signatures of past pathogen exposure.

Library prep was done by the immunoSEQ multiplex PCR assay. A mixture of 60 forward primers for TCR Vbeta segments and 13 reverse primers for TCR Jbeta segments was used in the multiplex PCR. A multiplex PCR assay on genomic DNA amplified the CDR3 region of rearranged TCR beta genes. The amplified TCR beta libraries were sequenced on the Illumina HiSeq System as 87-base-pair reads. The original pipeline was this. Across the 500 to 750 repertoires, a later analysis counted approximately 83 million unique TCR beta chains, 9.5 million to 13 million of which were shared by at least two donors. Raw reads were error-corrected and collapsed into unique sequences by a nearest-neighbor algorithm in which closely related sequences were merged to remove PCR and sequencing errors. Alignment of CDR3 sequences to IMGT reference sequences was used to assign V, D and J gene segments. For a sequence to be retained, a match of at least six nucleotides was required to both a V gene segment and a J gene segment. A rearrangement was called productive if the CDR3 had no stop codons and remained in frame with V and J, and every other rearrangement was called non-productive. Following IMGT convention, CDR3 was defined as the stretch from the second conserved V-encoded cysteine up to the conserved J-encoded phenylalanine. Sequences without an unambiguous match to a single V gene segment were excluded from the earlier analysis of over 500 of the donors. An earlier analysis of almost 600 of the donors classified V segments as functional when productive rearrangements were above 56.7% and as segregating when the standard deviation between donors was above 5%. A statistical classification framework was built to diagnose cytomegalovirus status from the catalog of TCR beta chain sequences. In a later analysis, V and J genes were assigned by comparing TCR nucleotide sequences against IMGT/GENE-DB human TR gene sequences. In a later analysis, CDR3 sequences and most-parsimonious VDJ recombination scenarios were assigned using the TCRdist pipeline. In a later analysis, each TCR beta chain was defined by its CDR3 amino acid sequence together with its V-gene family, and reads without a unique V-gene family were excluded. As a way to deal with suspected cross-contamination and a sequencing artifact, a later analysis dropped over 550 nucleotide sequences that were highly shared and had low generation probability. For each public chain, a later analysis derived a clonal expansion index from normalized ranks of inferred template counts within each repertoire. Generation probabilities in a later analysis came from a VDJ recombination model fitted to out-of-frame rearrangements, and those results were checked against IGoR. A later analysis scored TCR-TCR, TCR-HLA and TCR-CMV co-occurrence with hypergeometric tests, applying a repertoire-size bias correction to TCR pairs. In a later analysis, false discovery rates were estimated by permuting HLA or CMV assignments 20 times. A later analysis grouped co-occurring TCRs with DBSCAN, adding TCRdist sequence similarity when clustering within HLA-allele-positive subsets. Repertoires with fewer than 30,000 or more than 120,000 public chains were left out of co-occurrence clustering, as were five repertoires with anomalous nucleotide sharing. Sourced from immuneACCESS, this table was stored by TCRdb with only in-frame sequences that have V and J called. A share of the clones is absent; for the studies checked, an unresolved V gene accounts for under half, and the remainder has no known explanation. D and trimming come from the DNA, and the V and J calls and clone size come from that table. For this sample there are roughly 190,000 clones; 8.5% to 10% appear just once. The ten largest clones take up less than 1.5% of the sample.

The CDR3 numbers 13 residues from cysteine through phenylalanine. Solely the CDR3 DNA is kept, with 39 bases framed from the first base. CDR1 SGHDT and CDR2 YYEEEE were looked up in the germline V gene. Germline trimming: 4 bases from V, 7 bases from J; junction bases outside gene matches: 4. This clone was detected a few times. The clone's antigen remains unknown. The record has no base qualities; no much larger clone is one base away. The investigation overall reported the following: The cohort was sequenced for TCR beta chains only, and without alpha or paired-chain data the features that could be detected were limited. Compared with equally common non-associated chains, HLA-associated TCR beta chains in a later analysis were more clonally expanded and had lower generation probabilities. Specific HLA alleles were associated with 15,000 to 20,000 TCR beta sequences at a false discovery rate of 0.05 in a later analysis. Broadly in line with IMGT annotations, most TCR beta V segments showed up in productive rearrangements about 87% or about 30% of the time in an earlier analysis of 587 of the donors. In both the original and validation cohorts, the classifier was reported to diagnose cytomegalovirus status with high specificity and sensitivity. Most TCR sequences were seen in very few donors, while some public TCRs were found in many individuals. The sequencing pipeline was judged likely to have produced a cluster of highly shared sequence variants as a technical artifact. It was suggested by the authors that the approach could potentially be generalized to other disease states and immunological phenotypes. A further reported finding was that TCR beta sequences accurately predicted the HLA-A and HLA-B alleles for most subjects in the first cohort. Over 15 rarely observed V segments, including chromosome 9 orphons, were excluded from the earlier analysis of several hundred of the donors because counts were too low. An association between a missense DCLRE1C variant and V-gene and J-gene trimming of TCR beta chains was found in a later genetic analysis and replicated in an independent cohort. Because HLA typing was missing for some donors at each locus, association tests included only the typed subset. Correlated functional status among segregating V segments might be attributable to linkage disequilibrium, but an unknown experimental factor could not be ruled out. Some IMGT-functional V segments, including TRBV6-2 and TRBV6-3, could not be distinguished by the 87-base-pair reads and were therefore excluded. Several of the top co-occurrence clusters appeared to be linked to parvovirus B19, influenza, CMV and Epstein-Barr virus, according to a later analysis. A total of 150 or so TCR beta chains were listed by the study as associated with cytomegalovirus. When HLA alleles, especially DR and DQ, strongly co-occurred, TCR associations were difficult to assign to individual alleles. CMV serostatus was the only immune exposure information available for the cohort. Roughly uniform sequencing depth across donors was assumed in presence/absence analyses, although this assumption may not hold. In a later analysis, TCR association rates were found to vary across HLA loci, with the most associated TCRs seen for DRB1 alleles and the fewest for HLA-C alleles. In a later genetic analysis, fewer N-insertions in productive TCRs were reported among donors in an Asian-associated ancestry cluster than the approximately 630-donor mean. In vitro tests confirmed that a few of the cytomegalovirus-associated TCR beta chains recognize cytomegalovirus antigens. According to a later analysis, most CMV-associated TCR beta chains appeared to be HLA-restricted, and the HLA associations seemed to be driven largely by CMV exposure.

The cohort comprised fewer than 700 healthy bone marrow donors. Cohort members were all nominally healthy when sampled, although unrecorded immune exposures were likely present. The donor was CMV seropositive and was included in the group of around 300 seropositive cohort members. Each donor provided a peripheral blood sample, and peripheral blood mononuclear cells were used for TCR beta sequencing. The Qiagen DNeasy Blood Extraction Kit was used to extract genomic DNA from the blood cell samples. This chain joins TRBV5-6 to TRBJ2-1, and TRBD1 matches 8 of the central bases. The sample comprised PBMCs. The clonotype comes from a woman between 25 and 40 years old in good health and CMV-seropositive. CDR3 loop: CASSHGQGNEQFF. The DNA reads TGTGCCAGCAGCCACGGACAGGGTAATGAGCAGTTCTTC.